The present T cell receptor beta chain was sequenced within a study of blood T cell repertoires in COVID-19. Study overall: Acute and convalescent COVID-19 samples came from the United States, Italy and Spain.

CDR1 is LNHDA, CDR2 SQIVND, per germline (reference sequence). V was pared by 7 bases and J by 4 bases, with 13 bases between. The length of the CDR3 is 13 residues. Original data processing: The authors estimated nucleated cell counts from reference gene primer amplification. Method: immunoSEQ multiplex PCR; TCRdb's copy keeps in-frame clones and lacks some. That table gives V, J and clone size, and the DNA gave D and trimming. This table has some 45,000 clones, roughly 90% appearing once. The chain is built from TRBV19 and TRBJ1-2; no firm D call. Material for sequencing was peripheral blood. This clonotype originated in a man aged 60 to 69 with active COVID-19. CDR3 in amino acids: CASTLSGRYGYTF. CDR3 nucleotides: TGTGCCAGTACCCTGTCAGGCCGCTATGGCTACACCTTC.